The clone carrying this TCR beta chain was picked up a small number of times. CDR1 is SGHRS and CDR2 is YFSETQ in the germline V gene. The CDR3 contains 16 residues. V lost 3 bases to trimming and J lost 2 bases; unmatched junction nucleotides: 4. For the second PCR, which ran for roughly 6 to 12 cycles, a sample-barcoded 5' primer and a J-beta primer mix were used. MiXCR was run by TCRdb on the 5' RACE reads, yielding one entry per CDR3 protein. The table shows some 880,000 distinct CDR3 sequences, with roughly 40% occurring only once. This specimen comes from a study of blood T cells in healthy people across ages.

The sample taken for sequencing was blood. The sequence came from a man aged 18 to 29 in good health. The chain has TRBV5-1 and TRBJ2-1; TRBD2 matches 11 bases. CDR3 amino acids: CASSSILAGAYNEQFF. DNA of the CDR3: TGCGCCAGCAGCTCCATACTAGCGGGGGCCTACAATGAGCAGTTCTTC. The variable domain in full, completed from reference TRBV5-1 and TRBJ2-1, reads KAGVTQTPRYLIKTRGQQVTLSCSPISGHRSVSWYQQTPGQGLQFLFEYFSETQRNKGNFPGRFSGRQFSNSRSEMNVSTLELGDSALYLCASSSILAGAYNEQFFGPGTRLTVL.